What follows are 8 T cell receptor beta chains derived from one specimen sequenced in a study of T cell repertoires in cytomegalovirus infection. Their recognized antigens are unknown. TCRdb reanalysed the reads using MiXCR and keeps one entry per CDR3 protein. Here the sample spans 700,000 to 950,000 distinct CDR3 sequences, around a third being singletons. Sequenced material: cultured CD8+ T cells from PBMCs, taken from culture after CMV antigen stimulation. These receptors all stem from a human donor in good health (CMV status not recorded). Some clones in this sample may be carry-over from other donors' samples.

J is TRBJ2-7 and V is TRBV6-5; D call uncertain. V shed 2 bases and J shed 0 bases, with 11 bases lying between them. The CDR3 totals 15 residues. CDR1 is MNHEY, CDR2 SVGAGI, per germline. CDR3 in amino acids: CASSYRARNSYEQYF. CDR3 in DNA: TGTGCCAGCAGTTACCGGGCCCGCAACTCCTACGAGCAGTACTTC.

The gene calls are TRBV27 and TRBJ2-5; D is uncertain. The CDR3 contains 16 residues. V gave up 5 bases and J gave up 1 base, with 17 bases separating them. The germline gives CDR1 MNHEY, CDR2 SMNVEV (reference sequence). The CDR3 loop reads CASSIYYEPGQETQYF. Here the CDR3 DNA reads TGTGCCAGCAGTATCTATTACGAACCCGGCCAAGAGACCCAGTACTTC.

About this clonotype: Germline is not matched at one junction end, which may reflect a read error. V and J are TRBV7-6 and TRBJ2-1, with 7 bases that match TRBD1. This CDR3 is 16 amino acids long. Germline V gives CDR1 SGHVS, CDR2 FNYEAQ. CDR3: CASSLEGGTDYNEQFF. The CDR3 DNA is TGTGCTAGCAGCTTAGAAGGGGGCACTGATTACAATGAGCAGTTCTTC.

In its sample, this clonotype was seen a few times. The chain recombines TRBV12-3 or TRBV12-4 with TRBJ2-1; possible D gene TRBD2, 5 bases. V lost 5 bases and J 4 bases, leaving 12 bases between the germline ends. This CDR3 spans 14 amino acids. The CDR3 loop is CASSPPSGYNEQFF. For the CDR3, the DNA is TGTGCCAGCAGTCCCCCAAGCGGTTACAATGAGCAGTTCTTC.

The chain is built from TRBV25-1 and TRBJ1-2; 7 bases align to TRBD1. Germline V gives CDR1 MGHDK, CDR2 SYGVNS. This CDR3 comprises 19 residues. With V trimmed by 1 base and J by 3 bases, 17 bases remained unmatched. CDR3 residues: CASSESDLSGTEGDYGYTF. In nucleotides, the CDR3 is TGTGCCAGCAGTGAATCCGACCTTTCCGGGACAGAAGGAGACTATGGCTACACCTTC.

This clonotype was detected ten times or more. J is TRBJ2-7 and V is TRBV7-4; 7 bases agree with TRBD2. V lost 3 bases, J lost 0 bases, and 5 bases stayed unmatched. This CDR3 is 15 amino acids long. CDR1 and CDR2 from the germline V gene are SGHVT and SQSDAQ. The CDR3 nucleotides are TGTGCCAGCAGCTTCCTCGGGGGGAGCTCCTACGAGCAGTACGTC. Translated, it gives CASSFLGGSSYEQYV.

This clonotype was observed at least ten times. The genes are TRBV7-8 and TRBJ2-2; 7 bases match TRBD2. V lost 5 bases to trimming and J lost 5 bases; unmatched junction nucleotides: 2. In germline, CDR1 is SGHVS, CDR2 FQNEAQ. The CDR3 extends over 13 amino acids. CDR3 sequence reads: CASSGTTTGELFF. For the CDR3, the DNA is TGTGCCAGCAGCGGGACTACGACCGGGGAGCTGTTTTTT.

In this sample, this clonotype turned up many times. This chain connects TRBV7-8 to TRBJ2-1, with D unresolved. The germline V gene encodes CDR1 SGHVS and CDR2 FQNEAQ. Trimming removed 3 bases from V and 6 bases from J, with 9 bases in between. The CDR3 length is 13 residues. CDR3 protein: CASSLSLFNEQFF. The CDR3 region has the DNA TGTGCCAGCAGCTTGAGCCTTTTCAATGAGCAGTTCTTC.